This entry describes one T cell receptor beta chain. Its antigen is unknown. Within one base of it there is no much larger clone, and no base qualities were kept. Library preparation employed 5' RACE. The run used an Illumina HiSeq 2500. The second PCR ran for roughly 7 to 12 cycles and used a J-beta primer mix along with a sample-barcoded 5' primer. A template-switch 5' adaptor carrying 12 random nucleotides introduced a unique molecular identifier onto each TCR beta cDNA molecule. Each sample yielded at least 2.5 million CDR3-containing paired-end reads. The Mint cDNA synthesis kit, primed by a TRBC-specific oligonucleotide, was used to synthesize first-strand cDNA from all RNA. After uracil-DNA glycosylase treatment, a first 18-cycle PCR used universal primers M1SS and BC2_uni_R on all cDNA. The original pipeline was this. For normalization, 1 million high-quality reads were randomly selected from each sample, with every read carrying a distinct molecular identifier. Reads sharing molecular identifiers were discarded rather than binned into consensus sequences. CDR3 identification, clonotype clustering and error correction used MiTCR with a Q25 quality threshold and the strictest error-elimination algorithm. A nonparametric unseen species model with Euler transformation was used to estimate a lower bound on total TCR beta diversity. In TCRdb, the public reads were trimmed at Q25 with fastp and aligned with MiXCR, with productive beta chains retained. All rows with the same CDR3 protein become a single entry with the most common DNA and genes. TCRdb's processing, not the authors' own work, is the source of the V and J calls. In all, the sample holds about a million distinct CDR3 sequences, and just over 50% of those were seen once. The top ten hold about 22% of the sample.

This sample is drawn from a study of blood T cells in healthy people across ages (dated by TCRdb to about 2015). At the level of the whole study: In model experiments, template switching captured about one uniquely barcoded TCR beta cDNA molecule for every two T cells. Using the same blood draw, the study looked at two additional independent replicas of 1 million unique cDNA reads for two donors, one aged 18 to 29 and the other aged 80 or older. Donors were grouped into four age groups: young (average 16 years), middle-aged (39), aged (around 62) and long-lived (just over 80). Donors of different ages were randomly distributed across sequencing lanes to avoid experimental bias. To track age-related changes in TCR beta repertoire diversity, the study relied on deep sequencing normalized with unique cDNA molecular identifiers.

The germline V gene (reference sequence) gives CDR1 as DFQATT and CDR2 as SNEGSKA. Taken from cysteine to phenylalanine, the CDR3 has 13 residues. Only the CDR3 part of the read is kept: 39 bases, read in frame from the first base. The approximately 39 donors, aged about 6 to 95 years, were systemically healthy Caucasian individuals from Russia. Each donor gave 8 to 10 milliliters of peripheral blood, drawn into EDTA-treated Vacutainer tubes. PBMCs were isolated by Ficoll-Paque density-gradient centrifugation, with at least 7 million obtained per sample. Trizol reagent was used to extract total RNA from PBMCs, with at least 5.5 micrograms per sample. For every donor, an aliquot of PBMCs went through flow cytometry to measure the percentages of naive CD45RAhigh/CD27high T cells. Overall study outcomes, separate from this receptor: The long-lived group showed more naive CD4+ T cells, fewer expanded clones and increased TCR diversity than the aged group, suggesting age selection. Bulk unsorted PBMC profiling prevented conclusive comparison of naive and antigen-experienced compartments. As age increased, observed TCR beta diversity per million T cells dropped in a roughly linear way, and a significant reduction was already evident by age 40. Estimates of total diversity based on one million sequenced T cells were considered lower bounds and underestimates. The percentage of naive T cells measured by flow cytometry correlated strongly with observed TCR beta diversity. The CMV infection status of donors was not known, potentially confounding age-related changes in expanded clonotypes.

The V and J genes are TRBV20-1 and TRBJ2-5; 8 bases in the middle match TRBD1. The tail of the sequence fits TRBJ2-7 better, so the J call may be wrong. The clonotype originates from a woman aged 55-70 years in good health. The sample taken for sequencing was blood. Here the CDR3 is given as CSATLGQEYEQYF. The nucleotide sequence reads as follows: TGCAGTGCCACCCTGGGACAGGAGTACGAGCAGTACTTC.